Listed here is a single TCR beta chain. This CDR3 region has 12 residues. Between the trimmed V and J ends, which lost 4 bases and 4 bases, there was a span of 4 bases. The germline gives CDR1 SEHNR, CDR2 FQNEAQ (reference sequence). The data belong to a study of blood T cell repertoires in COVID-19. Overall study: There were acute and convalescent COVID-19 samples, and they came from the United States, Italy and Spain.

Original methodology: It was from reference gene primer amplification that nucleated cell counts were estimated. Profiling relied on immunoSEQ multiplex PCR, and the TCRdb table lists in-frame clones only, not all of them. D and trimming come from the DNA, and the V and J calls and clone size come from that table. Among around 210,000 clones, more than 80% were seen once, and the ten largest hold 6.5% to 9%. Participants were placed into cohorts based on the clinical history they reported. Recovered status in Cohort 3 required two negative PCRs, clearance, or symptom resolution. The V call is TRBV7-9, the J call TRBJ1-4; no definite D call. The sequencing sample was made of PBMCs or T cells enriched from blood (not recorded which). The source is a woman younger than 35 who had recovered from COVID-19. DNA of the CDR3: TGTGCCAGCAGCTCTCGTAATGAAAAACTGTTTTTT. It translates to CASSSRNEKLFF.